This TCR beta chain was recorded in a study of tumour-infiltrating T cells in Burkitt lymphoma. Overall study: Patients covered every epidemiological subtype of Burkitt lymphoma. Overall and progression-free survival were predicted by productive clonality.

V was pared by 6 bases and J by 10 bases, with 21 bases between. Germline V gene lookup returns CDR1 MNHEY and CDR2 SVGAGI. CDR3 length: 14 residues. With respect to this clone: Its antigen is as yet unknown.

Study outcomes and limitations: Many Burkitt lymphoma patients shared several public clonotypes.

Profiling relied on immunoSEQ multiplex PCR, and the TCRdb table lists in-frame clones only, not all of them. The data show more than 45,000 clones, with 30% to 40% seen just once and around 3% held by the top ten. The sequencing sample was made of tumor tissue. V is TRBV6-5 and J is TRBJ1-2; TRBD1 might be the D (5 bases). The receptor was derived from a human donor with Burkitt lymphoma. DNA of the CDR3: TGTGCCAGCAGCAAGAAACAGGTTCTGATCGACTACACCTTC. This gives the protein CASSKKQVLIDYTF.